The 32 T cell receptor beta chains given below trace back to one sample, sequenced in a study of blood T cells in healthy people across ages. The authors ran a second PCR of roughly 6 to 12 cycles using a sample-barcoded 5' primer and a J-beta primer mix. TCRdb recomputed calls from the 5' RACE reads with MiXCR, one row per CDR3 protein. The profile shows approximately 800,000 distinct CDR3 sequences, 30% to 45% of them singletons. The specimen sequenced was blood. All receptors derive from a man aged 18 to 35 in good health.

The rearrangement joins TRBV7-2 to TRBJ2-1; D is possibly TRBD1 or TRBD2 (5 bases each). The DNA end is a closer match to TRBJ2-7, so the J assignment may be wrong. CDR3 length equals 16 residues. CDR1 SGHTA and CDR2 FQGNSA come from the germline V gene. The CDR3, as DNA: TGTGCCAGCAGCTTATCGGTAAGAGGGGCCTACAATGAGCAGTACTTC. It translates to CASSLSVRGAYNEQYF.

This clonotype appeared a few times. The chain employs TRBV4-1 and TRBJ1-6; 9 nucleotides align to TRBD1. The V segment lost 0 bases and the J segment 13 bases; nucleotides outside the gene matches: 10. CDR3 length: 16 amino acids. Germline loops: CDR1 MGHRA, CDR2 YSYEKL. The CDR3 is CASSQETGTGICPLHF. Written as DNA, the CDR3 is TGCGCCAGCAGCCAAGAGACCGGGACAGGGATTTGTCCCCTCCACTTT.

This clonotype came up many times. The V and J genes are TRBV12-3 or TRBV12-4 and TRBJ2-3; tentatively, D is TRBD1 or TRBD2 (6 bases each). CDR3 size: 12 residues. The ends were cut back, 8 bases at V and 6 bases at J, with 12 bases in the middle. The CDR3 coding sequence is TGTGCCAGCCGAGGGGGGCCCGATACGCAGTATTTT. It is translated as CASRGGPDTQYF.

As regards this clonotype: At one end the junction does not follow the germline gene, possibly because of a read error. The chain recombines TRBV20-1 with TRBJ1-2; D call uncertain. This CDR3 comprises 13 residues. CDR1 and CDR2 from the germline V gene are DFQATT and SNEGSKA (reference sequence). CDR3 protein: CSAVGRANYGHTF. The CDR3 bases are TGCAGTGCTGTCGGACGGGCGAACTATGGCCACACCTTC.

V is TRBV25-1 and J is TRBJ1-1; a possible D gene is TRBD1 (5 bases). From germline, CDR1 is MGHDK and CDR2 SYGVNS. This CDR3 spans 12 amino acids. Trimming left V 7 bases short and J 7 bases short, with 13 bases between. CDR3 region: CASKSLGREAFF. The DNA of the CDR3 is TGTGCCAGCAAATCCCTGGGGCGTGAAGCTTTCTTT.

This clonotype was recorded a few times. As DNA, the CDR3 is TGCAGTGCTAGTTCGCCAGGGGAGCGGAATTCACCCCTCCACTTT. Its protein is CSASSPGERNSPLHF. This chain uses TRBV20-1 with TRBJ1-6; maybe TRBD1 (6 bases). V gave up 3 bases and J gave up 7 bases, with 16 bases separating them. This CDR3 comprises 15 residues. Germline CDR1 DFQATT, CDR2 SNEGSKA (reference sequence).

This clonotype was seen many times. The chain's CDR3 is CASSSSGQGGSSYEQYF. DNA of the CDR3: TGTGCCAGCAGTTCCTCGGGACAGGGGGGGAGCTCCTACGAGCAGTACTTC. This rearrangement joins TRBV12-3 or TRBV12-4 to TRBJ2-7; TRBD1 aligns across 11 bases. V was clipped by 4 bases and J by 0 bases; unmatched bases: 8. The CDR3 length is 17 residues.

This clonotype was counted a few times. The chain employs TRBV7-8 and TRBJ2-1, with 7 bases fitting TRBD2. CDR3 length: 21 residues. Germline-derived CDR1 and CDR2 are SGHVS and FQNEAQ. V shed 2 bases, J shed 0 bases, and the junction held 19 bases outside the gene matches. CDR3 region: CASSLIPTTSYLTSSYNEQFF. DNA of the CDR3: TGTGCCAGCAGCTTAATCCCCACGACTAGCTACCTAACTAGCTCCTACAATGAGCAGTTCTTC.

V and J are TRBV25-1 and TRBJ1-1, with D uncertain. Deletions cut 0 bases from V and 3 bases from J, with 5 bases between. CDR3 length: 13 amino acids. CDR1 is MGHDK and CDR2 is SYGVNS in the germline V gene. CDR3 DNA sequence: TGTGCCAGCAGTGAATATGGGGACACTGAAGCTTTCTTT. It translates to CASSEYGDTEAFF.

As for this clonotype: Just one base apart from a much larger clone, this may be a read error. The rearrangement links TRBV20-1 to TRBJ2-3; 10 positions agree with TRBD1. CDR1 and CDR2 from the germline V gene are DFQATT and SNEGSKA (reference sequence). The V and J ends lost 3 bases and 4 bases, in that order; junction bases with no gene match: 10. The CDR3 spans 16 residues. In nucleotides, the CDR3 is TGCAGTGCTAGCTTCGACAGGGGGCGCAGTCCAGATACGCAGTATTTT. This encodes CSASFDRGRSPDTQYF.

V usage is TRBV3-1 and J usage is TRBJ1-1, with D perhaps matching TRBD1 (6 bases). The CDR3 has 16 residues. V lost 0 bases and J 6 bases, leaving 17 bases between the germline ends. Per germline, CDR1 LGHDT and CDR2 YNNKEL (reference sequence). The CDR3 sequence: CASSQERVRGAAEAFF. The CDR3 DNA sequence: TGTGCCAGCAGCCAAGAAAGGGTCCGGGGGGCTGCTGAAGCTTTCTTT.

The chain combines TRBV20-1 with TRBJ1-4; D gene ambiguous. This CDR3 has 12 residues. Germline CDR1 reads DFQATT; CDR2 reads SNEGSKA (reference sequence). The ends were cut back, 6 bases at V and 5 bases at J, with 10 bases in the middle. CDR3: CSANDMNEKLFF. The CDR3, as DNA: TGCAGTGCCAATGACATGAATGAAAAACTGTTTTTT.

This clonotype has a handful of counts. This chain's CDR3 is CASSVSPSGANVLTF. CDR3 DNA sequence: TGTGCCAGCAGCGTTAGTCCCTCTGGGGCCAACGTCCTGACTTTC. V and J are TRBV9 and TRBJ2-6; D unresolved. Per the germline V gene, CDR1 is SGDLS and CDR2 is YYNGEE. V was shortened by 2 bases and J by 0 bases, with 6 bases between the two germline ends. This CDR3 has 15 amino acids.

The sample holds a few counts of this clonotype. At one boundary the junction diverges from the germline segment, which might be a read error. The chain has TRBV4-2 and TRBJ2-3, with 7 nucleotides matching TRBD2. The CDR3 length is 15 residues. CDR1 is LGHNA, CDR2 YNFKEQ, per germline. The CDR3 sequence: CASSQEHGGTDTQYF. Written as DNA, the CDR3 is TGTGCTAGCAGCCAAGAGCACGGGGGGACAGATACGCAGTATTTT.

Here the CDR3 DNA reads TGTGCCAGCAGTTTAATAGGGGGGGCTGCAGATACGCAGTATTTT. The encoded protein is CASSLIGGAADTQYF. The chain couples TRBV12-3 or TRBV12-4 to TRBJ2-3; D perhaps matches TRBD2 (7 bases). The CDR3 runs 15 residues. The germline V and J ends were trimmed by 2 bases and 4 bases, with 13 bases remaining between them.

The rearrangement uses TRBV4-1 and TRBJ2-4; TRBD2 matches 7 bases. The CDR3 covers 17 residues. Germline lookup yields CDR1 MGHRA and CDR2 YSYEKL. V dropped 1 base and J dropped 8; count of bases not matched to a gene: 14. This chain's CDR3 is CASSQGGQRGSQDIQYF. Here the CDR3 DNA reads TGCGCCAGCAGCCAAGGGGGTCAGCGGGGATCTCAGGACATTCAGTACTTC.

About this clonotype itself: A much larger clone sits a single nucleotide away, making a read error possible. The gene calls are TRBV7-8 and TRBJ2-1, with TRBD2 matching 7 bases. The CDR3 length is 16 residues. The V and J ends lost 5 bases and 5 bases, in that order; junction bases with no gene match: 12. CDR1 and CDR2 (germline): SGHVS, FQNEAQ. The CDR3 coding sequence is TGTGCCAGCAGCACTTACACCCGGACTAGGCACAATGAGCAGTTCTTC. It encodes CASSTYTRTRHNEQFF. The full variable domain, completed using reference TRBV7-8 and TRBJ2-1, is GAGVSQSPRYKVAKRGQDVALRCDPISGHVSLFWYQQALGQGPEFLTYFQNEAQLDKSGLPSDRFFAERPEGSVSTLKIQRTQQEDSAVYLCASSTYTRTRHNEQFFGPGTRLTVL.

The V gene is TRBV14, the J gene TRBJ2-1, with 9 positions matching TRBD1. The DNA end is a closer match to TRBJ2-7, so the J assignment may be wrong. Looked up from germline, CDR1 is SGHDN and CDR2 is FVKESK. This CDR3 spans 17 amino acids. CDR3 DNA sequence: TGTGCCAGCAGCCAAGATCAGGGACAGGGCGACTACAATGAGCAGTACTTC. Its protein is CASSQDQGQGDYNEQYF.

The chain links TRBV12-3 or TRBV12-4 to TRBJ2-3, with D possibly TRBD2 on 5 matching bases. Deletions cut 7 bases from V and 8 bases from J, with 10 bases between. The CDR3 has 11 residues. The CDR3 region is CASNQEATQYF. The CDR3 DNA reads TGTGCCAGCAATCAGGAGGCTACGCAGTATTTT.

The J gene is TRBJ2-2, the V gene TRBV27, with 13 bases identical to TRBD2. The CDR3 has 17 residues. Per germline, CDR1 MNHEY and CDR2 SMNVEV (reference sequence). With 8 bases clipped from V and 4 bases from J, the junction kept 10 bases outside the gene matches. In nucleotides, the CDR3 is TGTGCCAGCGGGGCATGGACTAGCGGGGGCGTCACCGGGGAGCTGTTTTTT. The encoded protein is CASGAWTSGGVTGELFF.

On this clonotype itself: Since a much larger clone is just one base distant, this may be a read error. This chain links TRBV12-3 or TRBV12-4 with TRBJ2-7; the D gene is possibly TRBD1 (5 bases). The CDR3 runs to 14 residues. Trimming took off 9 bases at V and 3 bases at J, with 18 bases between the two ends. The CDR3 protein is CASETRGSIYEQYF. As DNA, the CDR3 is TGTGCCAGTGAAACAAGGGGTTCTATCTACGAGCAGTACTTC.

For this clonotype: The junction differs from germline at one of its ends, possibly a read error. The CDR3 is CANSVTPGTSTDTQYF. The DNA for the CDR3 is TGTGCCAACAGTGTAACCCCTGGGACCAGCACAGATACGCAGTATTTT. The chain is built from TRBV28 and TRBJ2-3; TRBD1 or TRBD2 may be the D gene (5 bases each). The germline CDR1 and CDR2 sequences are MDHEN and SYDVKM. The CDR3 extends over 16 amino acids.

V gene TRBV14 combines with J gene TRBJ1-2; a possible D gene is TRBD1 (6 bases). From germline, CDR1 is SGHDN and CDR2 FVKESK. This CDR3 is built from 14 residues. V was cut by 1 base and J by 4 bases, with 10 bases left in between. The CDR3, as DNA: TGTGCCAGCAGCCAAGGACCGGGGGCCTATGGCTACACCTTC. As protein: CASSQGPGAYGYTF.

This clonotype has only a few counts. V is TRBV11-2 and J is TRBJ1-2, with D unresolved. Per the germline V gene, CDR1 is SGHAT and CDR2 is FQNNGV. The V end lost 0 bases, the J end lost 8 bases, and 10 bases lay between the germline ends. This CDR3 is built from 13 residues. For the CDR3, the DNA is TGTGCCAGCAGCTTAGACCCAGGATCCGGCTACACCTTC. It is translated as CASSLDPGSGYTF.

This clonotype was observed once. V is TRBV4-3 and J is TRBJ2-5, with TRBD2 identical over 9 bases. After removal of 1 base from V and 11 bases from J, the junction contained 14 bases not matched to a gene. This CDR3 is 16 amino acids long. Per the germline V gene, CDR1 is LGHNA and CDR2 is YSLEER. In DNA, the CDR3 is TGCGCCAGCAGCCAAGGTCTAGCGGGATCGAATAGTGAGCAGTACTTC. It specifies CASSQGLAGSNSEQYF.

There are a few counts of this clonotype. The V and J genes are TRBV7-2 and TRBJ2-3; TRBD1 aligns across 7 bases. CDR3 length equals 12 residues. The ends lost 1 base at V and 11 bases at J; junction bases unmatched: 3. CDR1 is SGHTA, CDR2 FQGNSA, per germline. DNA for the CDR3: TGTGCCAGCAGCTTAGAGGCAGGGGGGCAGTATTTT. Its translation is CASSLEAGGQYF.

The chain couples TRBV20-1 to TRBJ2-7; TRBD1 matches 9 bases. With V trimmed by 6 bases and J by 2 bases, 11 bases remained unmatched. The CDR3 is made up of 15 amino acids. Germline CDR1 is DFQATT and CDR2 is SNEGSKA (reference sequence). The CDR3 sequence: CSAGSGTGKPYEQYF. The CDR3 DNA sequence: TGCAGTGCAGGGTCCGGGACAGGGAAACCCTACGAGCAGTACTTC.

In the case of this clonotype: A much larger clone sits a single nucleotide away, making a read error possible. The CDR3 loop is CASRRGQGAETQYF. The CDR3 nucleotides read TGTGCCAGCAGGAGAGGACAGGGGGCGGAGACCCAGTACTTC. This sequence joins TRBV6-6 and TRBJ2-5; 11 nucleotides align to TRBD1. This CDR3 spans 14 amino acids. Per the germline V gene, CDR1 is MNHNY and CDR2 is SVGAGI (reference sequence). The junction had 5 bases not matched to a gene; V was cut back by 6 bases and J by 5 bases.

For this clonotype: The junction differs from germline at one of its ends, possibly a read error. The chain combines TRBV5-1 with TRBJ2-1; 9 bases are shared with TRBD1. The CDR3 runs 14 residues. Germline-derived CDR1 and CDR2 are SGHRS and YFSETQ. CDR3 sequence: CAGSLEDRGHEQFF. The CDR3, as DNA: TGCGCCGGCAGCTTGGAGGACAGGGGACATGAGCAGTTCTTC.

The rearrangement joins TRBV4-2 to TRBJ2-7; the D gene is possibly TRBD2 (6 bases). The ends were cut back, 3 bases at V and 2 bases at J, with 23 bases in the middle. The CDR3 is made up of 18 amino acids. The germline V gene encodes CDR1 LGHNA and CDR2 YNFKEQ. As DNA, the CDR3 is TGTGCCAGCAGCCAGAACCTGCCGAGGAGGGCAGAAACCTACGAGCAGTACTTC. Its protein product is CASSQNLPRRAETYEQYF.

This rearrangement joins TRBV5-1 to TRBJ2-2; D is undetermined. Trimming removed 5 bases from V and 0 bases from J, with 11 bases in between. Per germline, CDR1 SGHRS and CDR2 YFSETQ. This CDR3 is built from 15 residues. CDR3 DNA sequence: TGCGCCAGCAGGCAATGGCAGTCGAACACCGGGGAGCTGTTTTTT. As protein: CASRQWQSNTGELFF.

J is TRBJ2-5 and V is TRBV10-3; D possibly corresponds to TRBD2 (6 bases). The J call may be wrong; the DNA end is better matched by TRBJ2-7. CDR3 length: 12 amino acids. CDR1 and CDR2 (germline): ENHRY, SYGVKD. CDR3 sequence: CAIMAGSYEQYF. As DNA, the CDR3 is TGTGCCATCATGGCGGGAAGCTACGAGCAGTACTTC.